This T cell receptor (beta chain) derives from a study of Tregs in tolerant kidney transplant recipients. About the study: Recipients received nonmyeloablative bone marrow transplants from related graft donors, with transient mixed chimerism.

Generated by immunoSEQ multiplex PCR, the TCRdb table keeps only in-frame clones and is missing some. The sample holds roughly 99,000 clones, 93% seen once. The germline gives CDR1 MNHNY, CDR2 SVGAGI (reference sequence). Losses at the gene ends were 5 bases for V and 3 bases for J; bases not matched to a gene: 3. CDR3 size: 13 residues. The clonotype comes from a human donor who received a combined kidney and bone marrow transplant. Here the sequenced sample was CD4+ T cells from blood, taken before the transplant. The V gene is TRBV6-6, the J gene TRBJ2-7; 8 nucleotides agree with TRBD1. DNA of the CDR3: TGTGCCAGCAGTCTGGACAGGGTCTACGAGCAGTACTTC. Protein product: CASSLDRVYEQYF.